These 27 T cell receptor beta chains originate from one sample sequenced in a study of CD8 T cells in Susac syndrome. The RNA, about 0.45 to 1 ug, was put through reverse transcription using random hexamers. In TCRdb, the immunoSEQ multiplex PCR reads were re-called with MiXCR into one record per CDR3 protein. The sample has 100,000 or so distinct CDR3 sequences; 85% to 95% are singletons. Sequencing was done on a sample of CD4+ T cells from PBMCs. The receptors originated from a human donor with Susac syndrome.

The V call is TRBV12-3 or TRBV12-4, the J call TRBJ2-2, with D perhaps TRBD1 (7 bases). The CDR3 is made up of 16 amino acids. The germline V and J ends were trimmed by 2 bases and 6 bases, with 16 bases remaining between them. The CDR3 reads CASSLLRTGGPGELFF. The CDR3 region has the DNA TGTGCCAGCAGTTTACTTCGGACAGGAGGGCCCGGGGAGCTGTTTTTT.

This CDR3 reads CASSGVGNEQFF. The CDR3 DNA is TGTGCCAGCAGCGGGGTGGGAAATGAGCAGTTCTTC. The J gene is TRBJ2-1, the V gene TRBV6-6; D perhaps matches TRBD2 (5 bases). The CDR3 length is 12 residues. Germline loops: CDR1 MNHNY, CDR2 SVGAGI (reference sequence). V was trimmed by 6 bases and J by 7 bases, leaving 10 bases between them.

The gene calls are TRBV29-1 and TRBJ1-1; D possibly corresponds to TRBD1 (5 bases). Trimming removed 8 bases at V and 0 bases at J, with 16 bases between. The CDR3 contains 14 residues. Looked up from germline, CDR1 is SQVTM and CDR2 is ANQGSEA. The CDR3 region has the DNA TGCAGCCCTGACCCGGGACCATTGAACACTGAAGCTTTCTTT. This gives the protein CSPDPGPLNTEAFF.

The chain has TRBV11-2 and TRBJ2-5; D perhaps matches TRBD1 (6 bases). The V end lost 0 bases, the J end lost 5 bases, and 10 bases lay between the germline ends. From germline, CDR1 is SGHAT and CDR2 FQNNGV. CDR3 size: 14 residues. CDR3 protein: CASSLEGGRETQYF. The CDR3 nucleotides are TGTGCCAGCAGCTTAGAAGGGGGTAGGGAGACCCAGTACTTC.

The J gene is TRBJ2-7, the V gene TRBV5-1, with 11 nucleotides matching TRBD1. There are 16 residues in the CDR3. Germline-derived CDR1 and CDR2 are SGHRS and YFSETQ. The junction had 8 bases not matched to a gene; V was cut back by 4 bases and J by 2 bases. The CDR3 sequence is CASSSARDRGTYEQYF. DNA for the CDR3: TGCGCCAGCAGCAGTGCGCGGGACAGGGGGACCTACGAGCAGTACTTC. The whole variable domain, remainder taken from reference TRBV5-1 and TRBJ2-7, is KAGVTQTPRYLIKTRGQQVTLSCSPISGHRSVSWYQQTPGQGLQFLFEYFSETQRNKGNFPGRFSGRQFSNSRSEMNVSTLELGDSALYLCASSSARDRGTYEQYFGPGTRLTVT.

The CDR3 here is CASSQKALAGEEQYF. CDR3 DNA sequence: TGTGCCAGCAGCCAAAAGGCACTGGCCGGAGAAGAGCAGTACTTC. The chain employs TRBV14 and TRBJ2-7; D remains unclear. The CDR3 is 15 amino acids. The germline V and J ends were trimmed by 2 bases and 7 bases, with 18 bases remaining between them. Germline-derived CDR1 and CDR2 are SGHDN and FVKESK.

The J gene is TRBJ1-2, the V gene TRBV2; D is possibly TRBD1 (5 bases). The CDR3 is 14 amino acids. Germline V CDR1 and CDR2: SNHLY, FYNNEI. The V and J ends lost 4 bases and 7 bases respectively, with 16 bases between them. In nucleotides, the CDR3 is TGTGCCAGCAGTGCACAGTCAAACGGGGGTGGCTACACCTTC. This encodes CASSAQSNGGGYTF.

CDR3 nucleotides: TGCGCCAGCAGCCTCCTCGACAGCTTCTTCTACGAGCAGTACTTC. It encodes CASSLLDSFFYEQYF. The genes are TRBV5-1 and TRBJ2-7; possibly TRBD1 for D (5 bases). Germline V lookup: CDR1 SGHRS, CDR2 YFSETQ. V dropped 4 bases and J dropped 3 bases, with 17 bases sitting between them. The CDR3 runs 15 residues. The variable domain in full, completed from reference TRBV5-1 and TRBJ2-7, reads KAGVTQTPRYLIKTRGQQVTLSCSPISGHRSVSWYQQTPGQGLQFLFEYFSETQRNKGNFPGRFSGRQFSNSRSEMNVSTLELGDSALYLCASSLLDSFFYEQYFGPGTRLTVT.

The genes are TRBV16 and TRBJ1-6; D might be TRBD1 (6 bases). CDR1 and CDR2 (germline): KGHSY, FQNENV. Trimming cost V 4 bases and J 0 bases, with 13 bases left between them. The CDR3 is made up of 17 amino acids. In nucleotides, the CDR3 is TGTGCCAGCAGCCTTGGGGACACAAGCTCCTATAATTCACCCCTCCACTTT. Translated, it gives CASSLGDTSSYNSPLHF.

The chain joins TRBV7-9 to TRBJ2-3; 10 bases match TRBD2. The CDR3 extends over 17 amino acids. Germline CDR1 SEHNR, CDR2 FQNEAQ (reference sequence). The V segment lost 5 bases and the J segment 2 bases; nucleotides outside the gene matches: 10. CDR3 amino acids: CASSLQRLAGYTDTQYF. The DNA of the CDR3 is TGTGCCAGCAGCCTCCAAAGACTAGCGGGTTACACAGATACGCAGTATTTT.

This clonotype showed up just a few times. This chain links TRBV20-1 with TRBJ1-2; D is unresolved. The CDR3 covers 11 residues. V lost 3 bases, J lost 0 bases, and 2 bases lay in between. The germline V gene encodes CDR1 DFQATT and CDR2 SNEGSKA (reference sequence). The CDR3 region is CSASPNYGYTF. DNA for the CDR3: TGCAGTGCTAGTCCTAACTATGGCTACACCTTC.

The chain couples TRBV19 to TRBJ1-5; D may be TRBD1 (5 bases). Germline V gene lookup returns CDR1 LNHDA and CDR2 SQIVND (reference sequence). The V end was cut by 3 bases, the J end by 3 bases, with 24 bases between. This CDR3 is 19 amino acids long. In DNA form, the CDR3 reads TGTGCCAGTAGTATCCAGTCCCCCCTCCCAGACAGCCACAATCAGCCCCAGCATTTT. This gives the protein CASSIQSPLPDSHNQPQHF.

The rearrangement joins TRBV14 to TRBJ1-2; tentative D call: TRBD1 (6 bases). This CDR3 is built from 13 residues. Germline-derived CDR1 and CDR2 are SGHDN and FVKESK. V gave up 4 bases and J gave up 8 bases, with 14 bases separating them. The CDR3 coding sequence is TGTGCCAGCAGCCGACCCTCAGGGGCGGGCTACACCTTC. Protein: CASSRPSGAGYTF.

CDR3 amino acids: CACSRDSRANEQFF. CDR3 in DNA: TGTGCCTGTAGCCGGGACTCCAGGGCCAATGAGCAGTTCTTC. The gene calls are TRBV30 and TRBJ2-1, with D possibly being TRBD2 (6 bases). Germline CDR1 GTSNPN, CDR2 SVGIG (reference sequence). V was trimmed by 6 bases and J by 6 bases, leaving 18 bases between them. This CDR3 has 14 residues.

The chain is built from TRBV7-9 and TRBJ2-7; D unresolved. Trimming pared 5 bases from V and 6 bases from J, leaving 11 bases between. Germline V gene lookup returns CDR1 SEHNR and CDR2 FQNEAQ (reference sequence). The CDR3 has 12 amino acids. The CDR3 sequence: CASSQTIGEQYF. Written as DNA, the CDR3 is TGTGCCAGCAGCCAAACGATAGGCGAGCAGTACTTC.

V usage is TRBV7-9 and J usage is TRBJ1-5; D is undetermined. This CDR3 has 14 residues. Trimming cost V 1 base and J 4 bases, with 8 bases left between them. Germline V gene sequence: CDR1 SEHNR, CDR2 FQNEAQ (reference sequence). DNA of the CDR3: TGTGCCAGCAGCTTAGATGCGGGAAATCAGCCCCAGCATTTT. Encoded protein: CASSLDAGNQPQHF.

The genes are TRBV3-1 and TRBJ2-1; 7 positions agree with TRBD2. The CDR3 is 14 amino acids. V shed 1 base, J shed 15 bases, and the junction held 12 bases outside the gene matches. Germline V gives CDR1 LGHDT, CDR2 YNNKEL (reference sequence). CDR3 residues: CASSQGELRGIRFF. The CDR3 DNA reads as TGTGCCAGCAGCCAAGGGGAATTGCGGGGGATCCGGTTCTTC.

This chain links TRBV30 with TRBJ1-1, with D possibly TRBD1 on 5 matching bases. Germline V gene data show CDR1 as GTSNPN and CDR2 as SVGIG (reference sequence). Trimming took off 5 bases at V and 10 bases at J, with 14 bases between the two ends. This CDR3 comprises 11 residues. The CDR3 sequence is CAWSSGGVAFF. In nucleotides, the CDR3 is TGTGCCTGGTCAAGCGGGGGTGTAGCTTTCTTT.

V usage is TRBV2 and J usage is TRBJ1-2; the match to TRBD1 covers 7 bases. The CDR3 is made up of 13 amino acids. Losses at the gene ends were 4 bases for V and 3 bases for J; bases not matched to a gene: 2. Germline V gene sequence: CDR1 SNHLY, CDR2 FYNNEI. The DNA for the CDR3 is TGTGCCAGCAGTGGTCAGGGGGACTATGGCTACACCTTC. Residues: CASSGQGDYGYTF.

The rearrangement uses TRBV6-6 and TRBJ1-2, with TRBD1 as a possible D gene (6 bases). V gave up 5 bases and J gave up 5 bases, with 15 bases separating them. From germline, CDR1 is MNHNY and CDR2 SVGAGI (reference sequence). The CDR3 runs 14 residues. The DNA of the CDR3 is TGTGCCAGCAGTGGAGCCGGGACAAAATATGGCTACACCTTC. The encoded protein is CASSGAGTKYGYTF.

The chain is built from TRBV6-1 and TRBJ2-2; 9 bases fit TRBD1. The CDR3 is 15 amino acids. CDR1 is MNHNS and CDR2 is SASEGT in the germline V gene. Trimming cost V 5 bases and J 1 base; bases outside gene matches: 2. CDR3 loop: CASSPGQGNTGELFF. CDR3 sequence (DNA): TGTGCCAGCAGTCCGGGACAGGGGAACACCGGGGAGCTGTTTTTT.

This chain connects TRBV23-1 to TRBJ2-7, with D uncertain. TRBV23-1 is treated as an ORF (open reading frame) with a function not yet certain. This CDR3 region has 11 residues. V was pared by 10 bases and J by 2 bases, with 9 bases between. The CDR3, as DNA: TGCGCCACCCCGAGCCCCTACGAGCAGTACTTC. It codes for CATPSPYEQYF.

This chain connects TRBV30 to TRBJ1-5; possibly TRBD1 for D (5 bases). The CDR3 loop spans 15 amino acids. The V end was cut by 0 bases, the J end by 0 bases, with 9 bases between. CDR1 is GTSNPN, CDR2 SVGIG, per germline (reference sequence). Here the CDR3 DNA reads TGTGCCTGGAGTGTCGTACAGGCTAGCAATCAGCCCCAGCATTTT. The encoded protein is CAWSVVQASNQPQHF.

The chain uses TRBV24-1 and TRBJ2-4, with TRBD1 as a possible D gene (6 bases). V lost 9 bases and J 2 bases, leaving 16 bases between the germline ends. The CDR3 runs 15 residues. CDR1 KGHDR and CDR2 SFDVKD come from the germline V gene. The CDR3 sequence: CATGPGALTKNIQYF. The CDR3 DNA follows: TGTGCCACCGGTCCAGGGGCCCTAACCAAAAACATTCAGTACTTC.

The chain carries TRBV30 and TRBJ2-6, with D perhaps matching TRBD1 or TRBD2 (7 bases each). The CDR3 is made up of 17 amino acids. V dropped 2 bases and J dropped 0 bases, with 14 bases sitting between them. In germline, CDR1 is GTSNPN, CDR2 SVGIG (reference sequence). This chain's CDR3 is CAWSREGASSGANVLTF. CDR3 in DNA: TGTGCCTGGAGTAGGGAGGGGGCAAGCTCTGGGGCCAACGTCCTGACTTTC.

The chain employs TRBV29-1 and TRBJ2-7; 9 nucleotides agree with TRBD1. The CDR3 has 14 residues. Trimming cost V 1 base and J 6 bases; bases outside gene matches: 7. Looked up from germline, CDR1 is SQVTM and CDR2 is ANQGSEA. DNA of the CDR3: TGCAGCGTTGAAGTCTGGGACAGGGTTCGCGAGCAGTACTTC. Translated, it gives CSVEVWDRVREQYF.

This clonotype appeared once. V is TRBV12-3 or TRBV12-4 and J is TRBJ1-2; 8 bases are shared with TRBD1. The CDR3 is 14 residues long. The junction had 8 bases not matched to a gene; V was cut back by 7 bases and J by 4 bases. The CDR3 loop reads CASTLRGQGYGYTF. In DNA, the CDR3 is TGTGCCAGCACTCTCCGCGGACAGGGCTATGGCTACACCTTC.